Shown below are 4 T cell receptor beta chains from a single sample sequenced in a study of control samples from healthy donors and cancer patients. Sequencing was performed with immunoSEQ multiplex PCR; in TCRdb, only in-frame clones are kept and a portion is missing. The sample carries approximately 120,000 clones, approximately 90% recorded once. Material: blood. The receptors come from a human donor in good health. The donor label of this sample is uncertain.

The chain carries TRBV4-1 and TRBJ2-3; 8 positions match TRBD2. In germline, CDR1 is MGHRA, CDR2 YSYEKL. V trimming: 0 bases; J trimming: 4 bases; junction bases outside the gene matches: 3. The CDR3 runs to 15 residues. This chain's CDR3 is CASSQDGLAADTQYF. The CDR3 region has the DNA TGCGCCAGCAGCCAAGATGGACTAGCCGCAGATACGCAGTATTTT.

This sequence joins TRBV6-5 and TRBJ1-4; 7 bases align to TRBD1. Trimming cost V 6 bases and J 7 bases; bases outside gene matches: 5. Germline CDR1 and CDR2: MNHEY and SVGAGI. The CDR3 length is 13 residues. The CDR3 loop is CASSRQGLEKLFF. The CDR3 region has the DNA TGTGCCAGCAGCCGACAGGGTCTTGAAAAACTGTTTTTT.

The chain links TRBV3-1 (or the pseudogene TRBV3-2) to TRBJ2-5, with 7 bases fitting TRBD1. Unmatched junction bases numbered 8, after V lost 2 bases and J lost 2 bases. The CDR3 has 16 residues. Germline assignment: CDR1 LGHDT and CDR2 YNNKEL (reference sequence). CDR3 bases: TGTGCCAGCAGCCAAAGGACAGGATATAGACAAGAGACCCAGTACTTC. Protein sequence: CASSQRTGYRQETQYF.

The V and J genes are TRBV6-1 and TRBJ1-1, with D unclear. Germline V gene data show CDR1 as MNHNS and CDR2 as SASEGT. This CDR3 is built from 13 residues. V was clipped by 0 bases and J by 1 base, with 3 bases between them. The CDR3 loop is CASSEAENTEAFF. The CDR3 DNA is TGTGCCAGCAGTGAAGCGGAGAACACTGAAGCTTTCTTT.